This T cell receptor (beta chain) emerged from a study of blood T cell repertoires in COVID-19. As for the study in general: Donors in the United States, Italy and Spain gave samples during acute or convalescent COVID-19. PBMCs, B-cell-depleted T cells, or T cells were the source of the cDNA or gDNA that made up the material.

Per the original methods: Amplified reference gene primers provided the basis for estimating nucleated cell counts. Using immunoSEQ multiplex PCR, the repertoire was profiled, and TCRdb retains in-frame clones only, with some absent. The V and J calls and clone size were taken over from that table, and D and trimming were inferred from the DNA. The table records 220,000 or so clones, 60% to 85% of them present only once. V lost 3 bases and J 3 bases, leaving 12 bases between the germline ends. The CDR3 contains 15 residues. Looked up from germline, CDR1 is SGHTA and CDR2 is FQGTGA. J is TRBJ1-5 and V is TRBV7-3; D is undetermined. The receptor was derived from a woman in her sixties or seventies with acute or convalescent COVID-19. Sequencing was done on a sample of peripheral blood. The CDR3 is CASSLGHAPNQPQHF. In nucleotides, the CDR3 is TGTGCCAGCAGCTTGGGCCACGCGCCCAATCAGCCCCAGCATTTT.